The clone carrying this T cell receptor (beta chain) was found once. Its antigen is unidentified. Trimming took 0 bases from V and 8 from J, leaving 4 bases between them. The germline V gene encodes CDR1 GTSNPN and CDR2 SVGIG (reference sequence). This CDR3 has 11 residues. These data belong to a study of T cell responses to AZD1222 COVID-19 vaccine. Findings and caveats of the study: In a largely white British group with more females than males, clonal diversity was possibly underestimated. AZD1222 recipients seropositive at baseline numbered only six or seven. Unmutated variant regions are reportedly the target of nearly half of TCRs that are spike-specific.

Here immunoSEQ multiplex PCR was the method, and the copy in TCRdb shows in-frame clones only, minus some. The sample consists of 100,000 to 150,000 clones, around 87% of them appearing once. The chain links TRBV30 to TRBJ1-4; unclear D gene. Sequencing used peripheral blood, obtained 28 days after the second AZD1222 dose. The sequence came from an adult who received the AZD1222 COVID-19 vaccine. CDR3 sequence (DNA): TGTGCCTGGAGTGTTGGCGAAAAACTGTTTTTT. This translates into CAWSVGEKLFF.